These 13 T cell receptor beta chains were all obtained from the same sample, sequenced in a study of T cell responses to AZD1222 COVID-19 vaccine. Sequenced by immunoSEQ multiplex PCR; TCRdb stores in-frame clones only, minus some. Of some 130,000 clones detected, 70% to 90% appear once; the ten largest clones hold 2% to 3%. Specimen: peripheral blood, collected on day 0 of AZD1222 vaccination. All receptors derive from an adult in good health.

The rearrangement uses TRBV30 and TRBJ2-7; 9 nucleotides line up with TRBD1. Looked up from germline, CDR1 is GTSNPN and CDR2 is SVGIG (reference sequence). Trimming removed 5 bases from V and 2 bases from J; junction bases left unmatched: 7. The CDR3 has 14 amino acids. The CDR3 region has the DNA TGTGCCTGGGCGGACAGGGGTGACACCTACGAGCAGTACTTC. Its translation is CAWADRGDTYEQYF.

J is TRBJ1-5 and V is TRBV7-8, with TRBD1 matching 8 bases. The ends lost 5 bases at V and 3 bases at J; junction bases unmatched: 6. The CDR3 loop spans 15 amino acids. Per the germline V gene, CDR1 is SGHVS and CDR2 is FQNEAQ. The CDR3 nucleotides are TGTGCCAGCAGCCCCCCGGGACAGGTCAATCAGCCCCAGCATTTT. Translating gives CASSPPGQVNQPQHF.

This clone has only a few counts. The rearrangement uses TRBV27 and TRBJ2-1, with TRBD1 matching 9 bases. V trimming: 1 base; J trimming: 7 bases; junction bases outside the gene matches: 11. This CDR3 has 17 residues. Germline CDR1 and CDR2: MNHEY and SMNVEV (reference sequence). CDR3 in amino acids: CASSLLMGETGGNEQFF. The DNA of the CDR3 is TGTGCCAGCAGTTTATTAATGGGGGAGACAGGGGGAAATGAGCAGTTCTTC.

The chain is built from TRBV7-6 and TRBJ2-1; weak D call: TRBD2 (7 bases). Germline CDR1 is SGHVS and CDR2 is FNYEAQ. This CDR3 spans 17 amino acids. Trimming left V 4 bases short and J 7 bases short, with 23 bases between. The CDR3 nucleotides are TGTGCCAGCAGCTCCGGGGGCCTGCCGGTGGGAGGGAATGAGCAGTTCTTC. Residues: CASSSGGLPVGGNEQFF.

V is TRBV12-3 or TRBV12-4 and J is TRBJ1-2, with D tentatively TRBD1 (5 bases). Trimming took off 7 bases at V and 8 bases at J, with 17 bases between the two ends. This CDR3 contains 13 residues. The DNA for the CDR3 is TGTGCCAGCACCCCCACGAATAAGGGGGGCTACACCTTC. Translation: CASTPTNKGGYTF.

This clone was picked up one time. The rearrangement links TRBV5-1 to TRBJ2-3; D perhaps matches TRBD1 (6 bases). Germline loops: CDR1 SGHRS, CDR2 YFSETQ. V gave up 1 base and J gave up 1 base, with 13 bases separating them. The CDR3 sequence is 16 residues long. CDR3 in DNA: TGCGCCAGCAGCTTGCAGGGGACGGTCGGCACAGATACGCAGTATTTT. Its protein is CASSLQGTVGTDTQYF.

The chain is built from TRBV27 and TRBJ1-1; TRBD1 agrees at 7 bases. Germline V gives CDR1 MNHEY, CDR2 SMNVEV (reference sequence). The J segment lost 4 bases and the V segment lost 5 bases, leaving 10 bases of the junction unmatched. CDR3 length: 15 amino acids. The CDR3 DNA reads as TGTGCCAGCAGTCCAGGACAGGTTGATGGCACTGAAGCTTTCTTT. It specifies CASSPGQVDGTEAFF.

V and J are TRBV2 and TRBJ1-2, with D unresolved. Germline CDR1 and CDR2: SNHLY and FYNNEI. V lost 1 base and J 7 bases, leaving 10 bases between the germline ends. The CDR3 is 13 residues long. The CDR3 DNA reads TGTGCCAGCAGTGAAGGGTCGGACCGTGGCTACACCTTC. This sequence encodes CASSEGSDRGYTF.

V usage is TRBV28 and J usage is TRBJ2-4, with a tentative D call TRBD1 (6 bases). Germline assignment: CDR1 MDHEN and CDR2 SYDVKM. CDR3 size: 16 residues. V was pared by 6 bases and J by 0 bases, with 15 bases between. The CDR3 DNA follows: TGTGCCAGCAGCATACAGGGCACTCTAGCCAAAAACATTCAGTACTTC. Translated, it gives CASSIQGTLAKNIQYF.

This chain joins TRBV7-8 and TRBJ1-1, with TRBD1 matching over 7 bases. Germline V CDR1 and CDR2: SGHVS, FQNEAQ. This CDR3 spans 16 amino acids. With V trimmed by 1 base and J by 2 bases, 7 bases remained unmatched. The CDR3 nucleotides read TGTGCCAGCAGCTTAGGACAGGGCCGGTATAACACTGAAGCTTTCTTT. Its protein product is CASSLGQGRYNTEAFF. The full variable domain, with the rest looked up from reference TRBV7-8 and TRBJ1-1, is GAGVSQSPRYKVAKRGQDVALRCDPISGHVSLFWYQQALGQGPEFLTYFQNEAQLDKSGLPSDRFFAERPEGSVSTLKIQRTQQEDSAVYLCASSLGQGRYNTEAFFGQGTRLTVV.

This chain uses TRBV29-1 with TRBJ2-7; 10 nucleotides align to TRBD1. CDR1 and CDR2 (germline): SQVTM, ANQGSEA. The trim removed 6 bases at V and 2 bases at J, leaving 4 bases unmatched. The CDR3 has 13 residues. This CDR3 reads CSVAGQGAYEQYF. The CDR3, as DNA: TGCAGCGTAGCCGGACAGGGGGCCTACGAGCAGTACTTC.

The chain combines TRBV5-1 with TRBJ1-1, with a tentative D call TRBD1 (5 bases). V shed 0 bases and J shed 4 bases, with 10 bases lying between them. Germline CDR1 reads SGHRS; CDR2 reads YFSETQ. The CDR3 loop spans 14 amino acids. Here the CDR3 reads CASSLEPGVTEAFF. The CDR3 nucleotides are TGCGCCAGCAGCTTGGAGCCGGGGGTCACTGAAGCTTTCTTT.

The V call is TRBV6-6, the J call TRBJ2-1; D may be TRBD1 or TRBD2 (5 bases each). Germline CDR1 is MNHNY and CDR2 is SVGAGI (reference sequence). The CDR3 is 15 amino acids. Trimming took 2 bases from V and 4 from J, leaving 12 bases between them. The CDR3: CASSYGQGPYNEQFF. CDR3 bases: TGTGCCAGCAGTTACGGTCAGGGACCTTACAATGAGCAGTTCTTC.